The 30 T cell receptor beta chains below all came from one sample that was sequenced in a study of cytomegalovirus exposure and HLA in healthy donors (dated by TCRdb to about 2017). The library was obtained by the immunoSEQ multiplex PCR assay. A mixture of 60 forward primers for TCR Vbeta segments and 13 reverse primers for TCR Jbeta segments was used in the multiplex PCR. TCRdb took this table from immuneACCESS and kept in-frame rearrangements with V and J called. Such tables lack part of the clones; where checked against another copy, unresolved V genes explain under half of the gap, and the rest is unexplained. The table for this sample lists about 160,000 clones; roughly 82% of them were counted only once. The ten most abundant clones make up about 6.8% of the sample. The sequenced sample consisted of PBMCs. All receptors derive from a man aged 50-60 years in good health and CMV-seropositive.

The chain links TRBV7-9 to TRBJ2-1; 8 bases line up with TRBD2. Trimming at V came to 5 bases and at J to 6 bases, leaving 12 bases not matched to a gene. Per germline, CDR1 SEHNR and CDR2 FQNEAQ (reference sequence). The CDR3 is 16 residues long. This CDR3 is CASSPSAGGGVNEQFF. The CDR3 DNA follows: TGTGCCAGCAGCCCGTCGGCGGGAGGAGGGGTCAATGAGCAGTTCTTC.

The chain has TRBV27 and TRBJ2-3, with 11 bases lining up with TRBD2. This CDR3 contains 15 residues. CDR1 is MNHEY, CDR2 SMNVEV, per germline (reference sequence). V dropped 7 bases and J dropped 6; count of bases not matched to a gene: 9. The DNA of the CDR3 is TGTGCCAGCAATGAACTAGCGGGAGTGAAGGATACGCAGTATTTT. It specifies CASNELAGVKDTQYF.

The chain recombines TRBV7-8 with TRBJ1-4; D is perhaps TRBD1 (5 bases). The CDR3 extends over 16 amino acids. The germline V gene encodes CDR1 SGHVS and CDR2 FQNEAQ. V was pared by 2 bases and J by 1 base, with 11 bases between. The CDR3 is CASSLLGDETNEKLFF. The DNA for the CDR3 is TGTGCCAGCAGCTTACTAGGGGATGAAACTAATGAAAAACTGTTTTTT.

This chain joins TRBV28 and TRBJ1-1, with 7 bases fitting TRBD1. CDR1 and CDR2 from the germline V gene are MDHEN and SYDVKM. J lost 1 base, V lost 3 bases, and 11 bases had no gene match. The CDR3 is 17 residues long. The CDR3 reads CASSLEGAGFENTEAFF. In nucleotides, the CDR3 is TGTGCCAGCAGTTTGGAGGGGGCAGGGTTTGAGAACACTGAAGCTTTCTTT.

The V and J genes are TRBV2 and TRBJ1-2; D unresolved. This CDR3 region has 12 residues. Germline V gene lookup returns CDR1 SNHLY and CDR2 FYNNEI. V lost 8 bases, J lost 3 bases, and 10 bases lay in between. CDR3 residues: CASPGGDYGYTF. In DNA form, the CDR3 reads TGTGCCAGCCCGGGCGGGGACTATGGCTACACCTTC. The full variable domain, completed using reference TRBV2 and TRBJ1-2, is EPEVTQTPSHQVTQMGQEVILRCVPISNHLYFYWYRQILGQKVEFLVSFYNNEISEKSEIFDDQFSVERPDGSNFTLKIRSTKLEDSAMYFCASPGGDYGYTFGSGTRLTVV.

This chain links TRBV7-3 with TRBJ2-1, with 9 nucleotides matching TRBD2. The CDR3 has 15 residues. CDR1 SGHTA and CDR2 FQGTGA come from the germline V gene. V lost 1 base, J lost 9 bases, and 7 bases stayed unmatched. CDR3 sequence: CASSLNGGGASEQFF. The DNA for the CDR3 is TGTGCCAGCAGCTTAAATGGCGGGGGGGCGTCTGAGCAGTTCTTC.

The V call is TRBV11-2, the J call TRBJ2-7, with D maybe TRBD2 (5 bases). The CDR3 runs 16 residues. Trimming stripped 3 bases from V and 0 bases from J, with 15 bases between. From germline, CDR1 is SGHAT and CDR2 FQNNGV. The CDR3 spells CASSFPPGLNSYEQYF. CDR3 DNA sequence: TGTGCCAGCAGCTTTCCCCCTGGACTCAACTCCTACGAGCAGTACTTC.

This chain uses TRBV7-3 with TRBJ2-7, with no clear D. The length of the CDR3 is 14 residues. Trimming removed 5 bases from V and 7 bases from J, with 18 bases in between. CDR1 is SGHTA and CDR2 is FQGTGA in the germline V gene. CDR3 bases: TGTGCCAGCAGCCCCGAAGGGTCTCACTGGGAGCAGTACGTC. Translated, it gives CASSPEGSHWEQYV.

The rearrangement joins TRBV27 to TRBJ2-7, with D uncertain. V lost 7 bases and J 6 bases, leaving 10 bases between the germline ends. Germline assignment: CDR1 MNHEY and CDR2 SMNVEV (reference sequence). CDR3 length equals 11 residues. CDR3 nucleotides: TGTGCCAGCAAAGTTGGGCGCGAGCAGTACTTC. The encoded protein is CASKVGREQYF.

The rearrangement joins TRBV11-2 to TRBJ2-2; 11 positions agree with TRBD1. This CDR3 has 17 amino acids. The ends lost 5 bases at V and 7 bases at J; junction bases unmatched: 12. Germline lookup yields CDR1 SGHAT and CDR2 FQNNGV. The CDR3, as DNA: TGTGCCAGCAGCACCTGGACAGGGGGCGGTATGCTCGGGGAGCTGTTTTTT. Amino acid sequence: CASSTWTGGGMLGELFF.

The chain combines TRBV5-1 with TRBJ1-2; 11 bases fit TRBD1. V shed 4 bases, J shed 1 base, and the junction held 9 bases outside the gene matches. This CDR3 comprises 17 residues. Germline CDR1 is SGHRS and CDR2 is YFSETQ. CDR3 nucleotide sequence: TGCGCCAGCAGCCCACGGACAGGGGGCGCGGTTAACTATGGCTACACCTTC. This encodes CASSPRTGGAVNYGYTF.

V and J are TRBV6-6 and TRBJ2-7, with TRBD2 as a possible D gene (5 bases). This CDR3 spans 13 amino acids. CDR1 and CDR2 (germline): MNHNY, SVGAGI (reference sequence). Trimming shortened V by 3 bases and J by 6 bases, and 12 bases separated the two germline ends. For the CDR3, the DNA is TGTGCCAGCAGTTATAGGCTAGCAAGCGAGCAGTACGTC. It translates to CASSYRLASEQYV.

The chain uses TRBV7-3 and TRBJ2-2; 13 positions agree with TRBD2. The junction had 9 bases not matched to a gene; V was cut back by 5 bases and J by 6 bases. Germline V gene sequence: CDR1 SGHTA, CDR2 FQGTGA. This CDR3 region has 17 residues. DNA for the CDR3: TGTGCCAGCAGCGAGGGAGGACTAGCGGGAGTTGCCGGGGAGCTGTTTTTT. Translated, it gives CASSEGGLAGVAGELFF.

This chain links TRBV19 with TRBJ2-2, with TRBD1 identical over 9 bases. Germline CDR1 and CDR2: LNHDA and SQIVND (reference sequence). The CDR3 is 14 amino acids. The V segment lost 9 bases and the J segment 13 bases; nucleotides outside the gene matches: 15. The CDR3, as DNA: TGTGCCAGCCAGGCAGGGACAGGGCCGTTGGGGCTGTTTTTT. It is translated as CASQAGTGPLGLFF.

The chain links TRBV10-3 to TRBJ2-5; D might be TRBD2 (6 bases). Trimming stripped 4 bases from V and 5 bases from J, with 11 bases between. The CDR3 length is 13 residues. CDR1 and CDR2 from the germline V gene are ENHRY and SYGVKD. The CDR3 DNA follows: TGTGCCATCAGTGGGTCCGGGAGTGAGACCCAGTACTTC. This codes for CAISGSGSETQYF.

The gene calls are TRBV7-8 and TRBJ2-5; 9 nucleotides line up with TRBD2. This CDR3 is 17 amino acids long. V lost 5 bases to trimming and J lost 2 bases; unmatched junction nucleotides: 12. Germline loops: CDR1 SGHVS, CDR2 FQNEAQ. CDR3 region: CASSLGVAGALQETQYF. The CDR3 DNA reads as TGTGCCAGCAGCCTCGGGGTAGCGGGGGCTCTTCAAGAGACCCAGTACTTC.

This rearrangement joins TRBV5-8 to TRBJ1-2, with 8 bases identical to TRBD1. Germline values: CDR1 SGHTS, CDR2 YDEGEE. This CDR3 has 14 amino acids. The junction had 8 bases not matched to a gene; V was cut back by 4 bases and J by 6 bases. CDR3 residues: CASSPRTGLNGYTF. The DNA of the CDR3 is TGTGCCAGCAGCCCCCGGACAGGGCTAAATGGCTACACCTTC. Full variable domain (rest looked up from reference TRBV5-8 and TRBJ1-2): EAGVTQSPTHLIKTRGQQATLRCSPISGHTSVYWYQQALGLGLQFLLWYDEGEERNRGNFPPRFSGRQFPNYSSELNVNALELEDSALYLCASSPRTGLNGYTFGSGTRLTVV.

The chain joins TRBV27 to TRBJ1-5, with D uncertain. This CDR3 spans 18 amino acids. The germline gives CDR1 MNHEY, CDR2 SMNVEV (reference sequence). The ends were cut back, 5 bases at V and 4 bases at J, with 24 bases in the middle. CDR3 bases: TGTGCCAGCAGTCGGGCCCCAACGGGAGTAACCTTAAATCAGCCCCAGCATTTT. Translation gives CASSRAPTGVTLNQPQHF.

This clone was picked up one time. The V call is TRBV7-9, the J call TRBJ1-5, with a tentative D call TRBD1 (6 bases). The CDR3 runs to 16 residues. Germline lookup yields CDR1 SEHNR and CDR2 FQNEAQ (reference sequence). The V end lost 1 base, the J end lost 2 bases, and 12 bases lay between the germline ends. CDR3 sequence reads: CASSLELAGGNQPQHF. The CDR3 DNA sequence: TGTGCCAGCAGCTTAGAGCTAGCAGGGGGCAATCAGCCCCAGCATTTT.

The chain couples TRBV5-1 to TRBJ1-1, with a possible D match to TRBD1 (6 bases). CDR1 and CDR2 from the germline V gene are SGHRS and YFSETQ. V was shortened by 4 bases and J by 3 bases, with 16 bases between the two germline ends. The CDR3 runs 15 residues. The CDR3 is CASSQERGGDTEAFF. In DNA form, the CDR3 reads TGCGCCAGCAGCCAGGAGAGGGGGGGGGACACTGAAGCTTTCTTT.

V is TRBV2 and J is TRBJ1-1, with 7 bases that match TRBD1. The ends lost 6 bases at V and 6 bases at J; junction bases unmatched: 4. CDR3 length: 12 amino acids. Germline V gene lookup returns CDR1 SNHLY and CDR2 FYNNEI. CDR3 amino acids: CASSRQGAEAFF. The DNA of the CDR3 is TGTGCCAGCAGCCGACAGGGCGCTGAAGCTTTCTTT. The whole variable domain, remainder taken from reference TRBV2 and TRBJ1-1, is EPEVTQTPSHQVTQMGQEVILRCVPISNHLYFYWYRQILGQKVEFLVSFYNNEISEKSEIFDDQFSVERPDGSNFTLKIRSTKLEDSAMYFCASSRQGAEAFFGQGTRLTVV.

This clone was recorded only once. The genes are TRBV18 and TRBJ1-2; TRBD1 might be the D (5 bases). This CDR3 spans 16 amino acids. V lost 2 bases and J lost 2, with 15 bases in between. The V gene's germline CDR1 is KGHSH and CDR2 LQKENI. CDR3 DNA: TGTGCCAGCTCACCAACAGGCAGGGCGGTAAACTATGGCTACACCTTC. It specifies CASSPTGRAVNYGYTF.

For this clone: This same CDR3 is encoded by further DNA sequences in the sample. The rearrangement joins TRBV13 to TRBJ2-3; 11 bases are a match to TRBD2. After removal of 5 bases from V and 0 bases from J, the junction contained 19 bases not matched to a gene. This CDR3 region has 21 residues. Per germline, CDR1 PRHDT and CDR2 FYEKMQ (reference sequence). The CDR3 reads CASSRDSPIAGGPDSTDTQYF. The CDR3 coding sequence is TGTGCCAGCAGCCGGGACTCCCCGATAGCGGGAGGGCCCGATAGCACAGATACGCAGTATTTT.

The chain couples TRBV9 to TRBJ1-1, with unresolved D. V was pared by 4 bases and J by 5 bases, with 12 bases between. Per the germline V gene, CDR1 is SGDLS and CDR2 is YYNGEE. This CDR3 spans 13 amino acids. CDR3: CASSSSGGTEAFF. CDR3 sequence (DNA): TGTGCCAGCAGCTCCTCGGGTGGAACTGAAGCTTTCTTT.

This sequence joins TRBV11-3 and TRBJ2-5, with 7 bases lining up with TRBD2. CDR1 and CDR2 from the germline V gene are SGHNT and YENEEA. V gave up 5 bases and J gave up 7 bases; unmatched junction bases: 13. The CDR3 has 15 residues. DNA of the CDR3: TGTGCCAGCAGCCCCCAAACGGGAGGAACGGGGACCCAGTACTTC. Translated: CASSPQTGGTGTQYF.

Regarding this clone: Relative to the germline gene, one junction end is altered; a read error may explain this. The CDR3 reads CSSSLALLDRAGELFF. CDR3 coding DNA: TGTTCCAGCAGCTTAGCTTTACTCGACAGGGCCGGGGAGCTGTTTTTT. V and J are TRBV7-9 and TRBJ2-2, with 7 bases aligning to TRBD1. This CDR3 spans 16 amino acids. Germline assignment: CDR1 SEHNR and CDR2 FQNEAQ (reference sequence). The whole variable domain, remainder taken from reference TRBV7-9 and TRBJ2-2, is DTGVSQNPRHKITKRGQNVTFRCDPISEHNRLYWYRQTLGQGPEFLTYFQNEAQLEKSRLLSDRFSAERPKGSFSTLEIQRTEQGDSAMYLCSSSLALLDRAGELFFGEGSRLTVL.

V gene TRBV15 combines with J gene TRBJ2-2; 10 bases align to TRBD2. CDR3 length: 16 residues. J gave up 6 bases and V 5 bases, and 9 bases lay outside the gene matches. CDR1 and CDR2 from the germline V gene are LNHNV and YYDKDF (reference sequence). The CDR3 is CATSSTSGLPAGELFF. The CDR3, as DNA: TGTGCCACCAGCTCGACTAGCGGGCTCCCCGCCGGGGAGCTGTTTTTT. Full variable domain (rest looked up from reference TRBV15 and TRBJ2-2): DAMVIQNPRYQVTQFGKPVTLSCSQTLNHNVMYWYQQKSSQAPKLLFHYYDKDFNNEADTPDNFQSRRPNTSFCFLDIRSPGLGDTAMYLCATSSTSGLPAGELFFGEGSRLTVL.

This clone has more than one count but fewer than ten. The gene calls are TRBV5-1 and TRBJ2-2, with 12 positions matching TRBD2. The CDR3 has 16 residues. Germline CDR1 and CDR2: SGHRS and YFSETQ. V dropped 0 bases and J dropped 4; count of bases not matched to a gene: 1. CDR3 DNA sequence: TGCGCCAGCAGCTTGGCGGGACTAGCGGGCACCGGGGAGCTGTTTTTT. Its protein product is CASSLAGLAGTGELFF.

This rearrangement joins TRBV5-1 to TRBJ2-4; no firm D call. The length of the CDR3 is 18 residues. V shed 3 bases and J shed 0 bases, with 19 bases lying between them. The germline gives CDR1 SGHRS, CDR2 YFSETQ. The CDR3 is CASSSSSFSSSAKNIQYF. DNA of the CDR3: TGCGCCAGCAGCTCTTCGTCCTTCTCAAGCTCAGCCAAAAACATTCAGTACTTC.

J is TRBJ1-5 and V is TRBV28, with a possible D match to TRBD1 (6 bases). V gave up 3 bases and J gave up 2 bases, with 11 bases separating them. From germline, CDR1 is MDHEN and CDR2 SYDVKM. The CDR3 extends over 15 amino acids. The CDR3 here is CASSFRGEGNQPQHF. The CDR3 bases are TGTGCCAGCAGTTTCAGGGGTGAAGGCAATCAGCCCCAGCATTTT.